One and the same sample provided the 30 T cell receptor beta chains below, sequenced in a study of T cell responses to AZD1222 COVID-19 vaccine. TCRdb keeps only in-frame clones here, not all; method: immunoSEQ multiplex PCR. The sample includes 200,000 or so clones, 85% to 90% of them seen just once. The sequencing here drew on peripheral blood, taken on day 0 of MenACWY control vaccination. Every receptor here comes from an adult in good health.

V is TRBV7-2 and J is TRBJ1-2; a possible D gene is TRBD1 (5 bases). Trimming pared 5 bases from V and 2 bases from J, leaving 12 bases between. The CDR3 contains 14 residues. CDR1 is SGHTA and CDR2 is FQGNSA in the germline V gene. The CDR3 reads CASSPRDGNYGYTF. CDR3 in DNA: TGTGCCAGCAGCCCTAGGGACGGCAACTATGGCTACACCTTC.

The rearrangement uses TRBV9 and TRBJ1-6, with a possible D match to TRBD1 (5 bases). The CDR3 length is 16 residues. Germline lookup yields CDR1 SGDLS and CDR2 YYNGEE. The V end was cut by 0 bases, the J end by 2 bases, with 9 bases between. The CDR3 DNA reads TGTGCCAGCAGCGTAGGAGGGGAACCCTATAATTCACCCCTCCACTTT. Translating it yields CASSVGGEPYNSPLHF. The full variable domain, rest sourced from reference TRBV9 and TRBJ1-6, is DSGVTQTPKHLITATGQRVTLRCSPRSGDLSVYWYQQSLDQGLQFLIQYYNGEERAKGNILERFSAQQFPDLHSELNLSSLELGDSALYFCASSVGGEPYNSPLHFGNGTRLTVT.

The V call is TRBV28, the J call TRBJ2-7, with 8 positions matching TRBD2. Germline-derived CDR1 and CDR2 are MDHEN and SYDVKM. The CDR3 extends over 15 amino acids. V gave up 4 bases and J gave up 0 bases; unmatched junction bases: 5. The CDR3 protein is CASSSSSGSSYEQYF. The CDR3 nucleotides read TGTGCCAGCAGTTCGTCCAGCGGGAGCTCCTACGAGCAGTACTTC.

The gene calls are TRBV7-3 and TRBJ1-1; TRBD1 matches at 7 bases. Germline trimming cut 2 bases from V and 14 bases from J; bases unmatched to any gene: 11. This CDR3 comprises 13 residues. CDR1 is SGHTA, CDR2 FQGTGA, per germline. The CDR3 loop is CASSLWWDSDIFF. The CDR3 DNA sequence: TGTGCCAGCAGCTTATGGTGGGACAGTGATATCTTCTTT.

This clone was detected only once. This rearrangement joins TRBV6-2 or TRBV6-3 to TRBJ1-4; no definite D call. In germline, CDR1 is MNHEY, CDR2 SVGEGT. The CDR3 is 11 residues long. The V and J ends lost 6 bases and 7 bases respectively, with 6 bases between them. CDR3 sequence (DNA): TGTGCCAGCAGCCGACGTGAAAAACTGTTTTTT. Its translation is CASSRREKLFF.

The chain uses TRBV19 and TRBJ1-2; D perhaps matches TRBD1 (6 bases). The length of the CDR3 is 15 residues. V gave up 3 bases and J gave up 5 bases, with 16 bases separating them. CDR1 and CDR2 (germline): LNHDA, SQIVND (reference sequence). CDR3 nucleotides: TGTGCCAGTAGTATCGGACCTGGGGGGGCTTATGGCTACACCTTC. Protein: CASSIGPGGAYGYTF.

CDR3 in amino acids: CASSMRGLDTQYF. DNA for the CDR3: TGTGCCAGTAGTATGAGGGGGCTCGATACGCAGTATTTT. V and J are TRBV19 and TRBJ2-3, with 7 bases fitting TRBD1. The germline CDR1 and CDR2 sequences are LNHDA and SQIVND (reference sequence). This CDR3 has 13 residues. Trimming removed 3 bases from V and 6 bases from J; junction bases left unmatched: 3. The entire variable domain, with the rest obtained from reference TRBV19 and TRBJ2-3, is as follows: DGGITQSPKYLFRKEGQNVTLSCEQNLNHDAMYWYRQDPGQGLRLIYYSQIVNDFQKGDIAEGYSVSREKKESFPLTVTSAQKNPTAFYLCASSMRGLDTQYFGPGTRLTVL.

V usage is TRBV4-3 and J usage is TRBJ2-3; 8 bases are a match to TRBD2. Germline-derived CDR1 and CDR2 are LGHNA and YSLEER. The CDR3 length is 13 residues. The V gene end was trimmed by 1 base and the J gene end by 12 bases; junction bases not matched to a gene: 6. The CDR3 reads CASSQAGGGRQYF. The CDR3 coding sequence is TGCGCCAGCAGCCAAGCCGGGGGGGGTCGACAGTATTTT.

The chain employs TRBV7-3 and TRBJ2-3; D is uncertain. The CDR3 is made up of 14 amino acids. V gave up 4 bases and J gave up 0 bases, with 8 bases separating them. CDR1 and CDR2 (germline): SGHTA, FQGTGA. This CDR3 is CASSSLYSTDTQYF. For the CDR3, the DNA is TGTGCCAGCAGCTCCCTCTATAGCACAGATACGCAGTATTTT. Full variable domain (missing parts from reference TRBV7-3 and TRBJ2-3): GAGVSQTPSNKVTEKGKYVELRCDPISGHTALYWYRQSLGQGPEFLIYFQGTGAADDSGLPNDRFFAVRPEGSVSTLKIQRTERGDSAVYLCASSSLYSTDTQYFGPGTRLTVL.

V and J are TRBV2 and TRBJ1-5; D might be TRBD1 (6 bases). This CDR3 contains 14 residues. Germline V gene data show CDR1 as SNHLY and CDR2 as FYNNEI. With 5 bases removed from V and 1 base from J, the gap between germline ends came to 9 bases. CDR3 in amino acids: CASSLGGSNQPQHF. In nucleotides, the CDR3 is TGTGCCAGCAGTCTAGGGGGAAGCAATCAGCCCCAGCATTTT.

V usage is TRBV28 and J usage is TRBJ1-5; D is ambiguous. The CDR3 sequence is 14 residues long. The germline gives CDR1 MDHEN, CDR2 SYDVKM. V lost 7 bases and J 2 bases, leaving 12 bases between the germline ends. The CDR3 region has the DNA TGTGCCAGCAACTTTGGACTGCGCAATCAGCCCCAGCATTTT. Protein sequence: CASNFGLRNQPQHF.

The chain combines TRBV6-6 with TRBJ2-7; D gene ambiguous. V lost 7 bases to trimming and J lost 2 bases, with 9 bases between them. The CDR3 runs to 12 residues. Per germline, CDR1 MNHNY and CDR2 SVGAGI (reference sequence). The CDR3 here is CASKGPTYEQYF. The CDR3 coding sequence is TGTGCCAGCAAAGGCCCTACCTACGAGCAGTACTTC.

The V and J genes are TRBV19 and TRBJ1-4; 8 bases map to TRBD1. CDR1 and CDR2 from the germline V gene are LNHDA and SQIVND (reference sequence). V lost 6 bases and J lost 7; bases outside the gene matches: 10. This CDR3 is 15 amino acids long. The CDR3 sequence: CASRRADRASEKLFF. The CDR3, as DNA: TGTGCCAGTAGGAGAGCGGACAGGGCGAGTGAAAAACTGTTTTTT.

The chain recombines TRBV19 with TRBJ2-1; TRBD2 matches at 7 bases. The CDR3 is made up of 17 amino acids. Germline CDR1 and CDR2: LNHDA and SQIVND (reference sequence). V dropped 3 bases and J dropped 0; count of bases not matched to a gene: 8. The CDR3 DNA sequence: TGTGCCAGTAGTATCGCTGCAGCGGGACGCTCCTACAATGAGCAGTTCTTC. Translated: CASSIAAAGRSYNEQFF.

The genes are TRBV7-2 and TRBJ2-7; 15 bases map to TRBD2. In germline, CDR1 is SGHTA, CDR2 FQGNSA. CDR3 length: 14 residues. The J segment lost 7 bases and the V segment lost 6 bases, leaving 4 bases of the junction unmatched. In DNA form, the CDR3 reads TGTGCCAGCAGAGAGGGACTAGCGGGGGGAGAGCAGTACTTC. It specifies CASREGLAGGEQYF.

The chain joins TRBV12-3 or TRBV12-4 to TRBJ2-3; D is uncertain. Trimming cost V 10 bases and J 1 base, with 12 bases left between them. The CDR3 covers 13 residues. The CDR3 region has the DNA TGTGCCAACGCCAAACCAGGCACAGATACGCAGTATTTT. Translation: CANAKPGTDTQYF.

The chain joins TRBV28 to TRBJ1-1; D is undetermined. The CDR3 spans 13 residues. V was cut by 6 bases and J by 2 bases, with 10 bases left in between. The V gene's germline CDR1 is MDHEN and CDR2 SYDVKM. The CDR3 is CASSLHGNTEAFF. CDR3 bases: TGTGCCAGCAGCCTACACGGAAACACTGAAGCTTTCTTT.

This clone was counted only a few times. At one boundary the junction diverges from the germline segment, which might be a read error. V usage is TRBV14 and J usage is TRBJ2-7; D uncertain. The CDR3 spans 14 residues. Per the germline V gene, CDR1 is SGHDN and CDR2 is FVKESK. The CDR3, as DNA: TGTGCCAGCAGCAAAGATGGTATAGGTTTTGAGCAGTACTTC. It yields the protein CASSKDGIGFEQYF.

The chain couples TRBV19 to TRBJ2-3; D not certain. The CDR3 is made up of 13 amino acids. Deletions cut 1 base from V and 4 bases from J, with 6 bases between. CDR1 LNHDA and CDR2 SQIVND come from the germline V gene (reference sequence). CDR3: CASSIVGADTQYF. The CDR3 nucleotides read TGTGCCAGTAGTATAGTTGGAGCAGATACGCAGTATTTT.

V gene TRBV6-5 combines with J gene TRBJ2-5; tentatively, D is TRBD1 (5 bases). The CDR3 is 13 residues long. Germline V gene lookup returns CDR1 MNHEY and CDR2 SVGAGI. Deletions cut 2 bases from V and 4 bases from J, with 8 bases between. CDR3 DNA sequence: TGTGCCAGCAGTTACGATAGGGGAGAGACCCAGTACTTC. It is translated as CASSYDRGETQYF.

Here the CDR3 reads CASSSRQGSYSYEQYF. The CDR3 coding sequence is TGTGCCAGCAGCTCAAGACAGGGCTCCTACTCCTACGAGCAGTACTTC. V is TRBV5-4 and J is TRBJ2-7; the match to TRBD1 covers 7 bases. From germline, CDR1 is SGHNT and CDR2 YYREEE (reference sequence). The CDR3 is 16 residues long. The V and J ends lost 3 bases and 0 bases, in that order; junction bases with no gene match: 9.

The V and J genes are TRBV7-2 and TRBJ1-1, with D possibly TRBD1 on 5 matching bases. Germline loops: CDR1 SGHTA, CDR2 FQGNSA. The CDR3 runs to 13 residues. The V gene lost 3 bases and the J gene lost 6 bases, with 11 bases spanning the gap. CDR3 in amino acids: CASSLKQAAEAFF. The DNA of the CDR3 is TGTGCCAGCAGCTTGAAACAGGCCGCTGAAGCTTTCTTT.

The genes are TRBV6-5 and TRBJ1-6; D is perhaps TRBD1 (5 bases). CDR3 size: 15 residues. Germline-derived CDR1 and CDR2 are MNHEY and SVGAGI. Trimming shortened V by 2 bases and J by 9 bases, and 14 bases separated the two germline ends. The CDR3 bases are TGTGCCAGCAGTTACAGCACGCAGGGAATTTCACCCCTCCACTTT. Translation gives CASSYSTQGISPLHF.

This clone was found a few times. The chain employs TRBV19 and TRBJ1-2, with D unresolved. CDR1 is LNHDA, CDR2 SQIVND, per germline (reference sequence). This CDR3 spans 14 amino acids. The germline V and J ends were trimmed by 0 bases and 7 bases, with 12 bases remaining between them. For the CDR3, the DNA is TGTGCCAGTAGTATAGATCGACGGGCCGCTGGCTACACCTTC. It yields the protein CASSIDRRAAGYTF.

The chain carries TRBV5-4 and TRBJ2-7, with 10 bases lining up with TRBD2. The CDR3 sequence is 16 residues long. The germline CDR1 and CDR2 sequences are SGHNT and YYREEE (reference sequence). V dropped 2 bases and J dropped 8; count of bases not matched to a gene: 13. CDR3 nucleotide sequence: TGTGCCAGCAGCTTCGGGACTAGCGCTAGCGGCCGTAAGCAGTACTTC. It is translated as CASSFGTSASGRKQYF.

The rearrangement joins TRBV7-6 to TRBJ2-3; 9 nucleotides match TRBD2. The junction had 6 bases not matched to a gene; V was cut back by 1 base and J by 4 bases. The germline V gene encodes CDR1 SGHVS and CDR2 FNYEAQ. The CDR3 is 16 amino acids. The CDR3 nucleotides are TGTGCCAGCAGCTTAGGGGTAGCGGGAGAACCAGATACGCAGTATTTT. Protein: CASSLGVAGEPDTQYF.

The chain has TRBV6-1 and TRBJ2-7; TRBD1 matches at 8 bases. Losses at the gene ends were 1 base for V and 4 bases for J; bases not matched to a gene: 15. Germline assignment: CDR1 MNHNS and CDR2 SASEGT. This CDR3 is 18 amino acids long. The CDR3 loop reads CASSEVPHSGGAAYEQYF. As DNA, the CDR3 is TGTGCCAGCAGTGAAGTTCCCCACTCAGGGGGCGCAGCGTACGAGCAGTACTTC.

The chain has TRBV3-1 (or the pseudogene TRBV3-2) and TRBJ1-2; 10 bases line up with TRBD1. V dropped 4 bases and J dropped 7; count of bases not matched to a gene: 6. This CDR3 has 14 residues. CDR1 and CDR2 from the germline V gene are LGHDT and YNNKEL (reference sequence). The CDR3: CASSPDRGMVGYTF. CDR3 nucleotides: TGTGCCAGCAGCCCGGACAGGGGGATGGTTGGCTACACCTTC.

The chain joins TRBV9 to TRBJ2-1; D is ambiguous. This CDR3 comprises 13 residues. The germline gives CDR1 SGDLS, CDR2 YYNGEE. Trimming cost V 0 bases and J 9 bases, with 10 bases left between them. Written as DNA, the CDR3 is TGTGCCAGCAGCGTAGGTGGTACAAGTGAGCAGTTCTTC. It specifies CASSVGGTSEQFF.

V is TRBV27 and J is TRBJ1-5; no firm D call. The CDR3 contains 14 residues. The germline gives CDR1 MNHEY, CDR2 SMNVEV (reference sequence). Trimming took 3 bases from V and 7 from J, leaving 13 bases between them. The CDR3 protein is CASSLIGERQPQHF. The CDR3 DNA sequence: TGTGCCAGCAGTTTGATTGGAGAGAGACAGCCCCAGCATTTT.